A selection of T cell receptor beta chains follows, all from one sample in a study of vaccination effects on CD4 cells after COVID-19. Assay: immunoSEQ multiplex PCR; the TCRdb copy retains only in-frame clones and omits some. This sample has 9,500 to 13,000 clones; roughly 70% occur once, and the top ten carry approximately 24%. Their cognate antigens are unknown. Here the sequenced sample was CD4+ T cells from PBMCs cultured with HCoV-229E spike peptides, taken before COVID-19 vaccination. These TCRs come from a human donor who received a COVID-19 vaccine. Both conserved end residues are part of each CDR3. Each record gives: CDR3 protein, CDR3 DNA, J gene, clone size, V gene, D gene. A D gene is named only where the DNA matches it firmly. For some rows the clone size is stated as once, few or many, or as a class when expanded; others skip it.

CASSPQTGAGAGANVLTF TGTGCCAGCTCACCGCAGACAGGGGCAGGAGCTGGGGCCAACGTCCTGACTTTC TRBJ2-6 . TRBV18 TRBD1
CASTHWPLPGENTEAFF TGTGCCAGCACCCATTGGCCCCTCCCAGGGGAAAACACTGAAGCTTTCTTT TRBJ1-1 . TRBV2 .
CASSYSTVAGYEQYF TGTGCCAGCAGTTACTCGACGGTAGCGGGCTACGAGCAGTACTTC TRBJ2-7 . TRBV6-6 TRBD2
CASRTDKSSYEQYF TGTGCCAGCAGAACGGACAAGAGCTCCTACGAGCAGTACTTC TRBJ2-7 . TRBV6-5 .
CATQTGEFNSPLHF TGTGCCACCCAGACAGGGGAATTCAATTCACCCCTCCACTTT TRBJ1-6 . TRBV10-3 TRBD1
CASSHQRGGRDEQFF TGCGCCAGCAGCCACCAGCGGGGGGGCCGAGATGAGCAGTTCTTC TRBJ2-1 . TRBV4-1 TRBD2
CSVEGVPPREQFF TGCAGCGTTGAAGGGGTCCCCCCTAGGGAGCAGTTCTTC TRBJ2-1 . TRBV29-1 .
CASRRGLRGNTIYF TGTGCCAGCAGGCGGGGGCTAAGGGGAAACACCATATATTTT TRBJ1-3 . TRBV6-5 .
CASSQLGTQYF TGTGCCAGCAGCCAATTGGGGACCCAGTACTTC TRBJ2-5 . TRBV7-9 .
CASSGGGAKNIQYF TGTGCCAGCAGCGGTGGGGGGGCCAAAAACATTCAGTACTTC TRBJ2-4 . TRBV7-8 .
CASSPDRKNTEAFF TGTGCCAGCAGTCCTGACAGGAAGAACACTGAAGCTTTCTTT TRBJ1-1 . TRBV6-5 .
CASGTGAFSGNTIYF TGTGCCAGCGGGACAGGGGCCTTCTCTGGAAACACCATATATTTT TRBJ1-3 . TRBV6-5 TRBD1
CASSLERIYGYTF TGTGCCAGCAGCTTAGAACGGATCTATGGCTACACCTTC TRBJ1-2 . TRBV7-9 .
CASSQDGTGGEQYF TGCGCCAGCAGCCAAGATGGGACGGGGGGCGAGCAGTACTTC TRBJ2-7 medium-sized TRBV4-1 TRBD2
CATSARTGEEAFF TGTGCCACCAGTGCCAGGACAGGTGAAGAAGCTTTCTTT TRBJ1-1 . TRBV24-1 TRBD1
CASSYQAGAWNEQFF TGTGCCAGCAGTTACCAAGCGGGAGCCTGGAATGAGCAGTTCTTC TRBJ2-1 . TRBV6-5 TRBD2
CASSQGPSNEKLFF TGTGCCAGCAGCCAGGGTCCGTCTAATGAAAAACTGTTTTTT TRBJ1-4 . TRBV4-2 .
CASSGRAGATGEQFF TGTGCCAGCAGCGGACGAGCGGGGGCGACGGGCGAGCAGTTCTTC TRBJ2-1 . TRBV7-2 TRBD2
CASSLGGQGDYGYTF TGCGCCAGCAGCTTGGGGGGACAGGGGGACTATGGCTACACCTTC TRBJ1-2 . TRBV5-1 TRBD1
CASSLRRTDTQYF TGTGCCAGCAGTTTAAGGCGCACAGATACGCAGTATTTT TRBJ2-3 . TRBV27 .
CASSGGAGTGNGYEQYF TGTGCCAGCAGTGGGGGGGCCGGGACAGGGAATGGCTACGAGCAGTACTTC TRBJ2-7 . TRBV6-1 TRBD1
CASSRETSGNVYEQYF TGCGCCAGCAGCAGAGAGACATCCGGCAATGTATACGAGCAGTACTTC TRBJ2-7 . TRBV4-1 .
CASSQGANNEQFF TGTGCCAGCTCACAGGGGGCGAACAATGAGCAGTTCTTC TRBJ2-1 . TRBV18 TRBD1